This note documents a single T cell receptor beta chain sequence. The sample belongs to a study of blood T cell repertoires in COVID-19. Study in general: COVID-19 samples from acute and convalescent phases originated in the United States, Italy and Spain. From T cells, B-cell-depleted T cells, or PBMCs came the material, which was cDNA or gDNA.

Clones were read by immunoSEQ multiplex PCR, and TCRdb kept only the in-frame ones, dropping some. Of 450,000 or so clones listed, about 90% are singletons. Germline V gene lookup returns CDR1 SGHRS and CDR2 YFSETQ. This CDR3 spans 14 amino acids. With 5 bases removed from V and 0 bases from J, the gap between germline ends came to 12 bases. V is TRBV5-1 and J is TRBJ2-7; possible D gene TRBD1, 6 bases. This sequence originates from a man aged 18 to 30 with COVID-19, enrolled during active disease. The specimen sequenced was peripheral blood. Here the CDR3 reads CASRPRDTSYEQYF. CDR3 nucleotide sequence: TGCGCCAGCAGACCCCGGGACACCTCCTACGAGCAGTACTTC. The full variable domain, its missing parts supplied by reference TRBV5-1 and TRBJ2-7, is KAGVTQTPRYLIKTRGQQVTLSCSPISGHRSVSWYQQTPGQGLQFLFEYFSETQRNKGNFPGRFSGRQFSNSRSEMNVSTLELGDSALYLCASRPRDTSYEQYFGPGTRLTVT.